These 27 T cell receptor beta chains originate from one sample sequenced in a study of breast tumors, draining lymph nodes, adjacent tissues. TCRdb ran MiXCR on the multiplex PCR reads and lists one entry per CDR3 protein. Counted here are about 13,000 distinct CDR3 sequences, about 46% occurring once; the ten biggest clones make up 41%. The source material was tumor-adjacent breast tissue. The origin of the receptors is a female donor with breast cancer. Some clones in this sample may be carry-over from other donors' samples.

The sample holds one count of this clonotype. V is TRBV12-3 or TRBV12-4 and J is TRBJ1-5; D uncertain. V lost 3 bases and J lost 0, with 0 bases in between. The length of the CDR3 is 12 residues. For the CDR3, the DNA is TGTGCCAGCAGTTTTAGCAATCAGCCCCAGCATTTT. Protein sequence: CASSFSNQPQHF.

About this clonotype itself: A clone one base away is much larger, so this may be a read error. No DNA is shown, since the ends of the CDR3 on it are uncertain; the CDR3 is the one TCRdb lists. The chain couples TRBV9 to TRBJ2-5. Germline V gene lookup returns CDR1 SGDLS and CDR2 YYNGEE. The CDR3 totals 15 residues, both ends included. CDR3: CASSVGIGSEETPYF.

This clonotype counts as medium-sized. The genes are TRBV11-3 and TRBJ2-7; D is possibly TRBD1 (6 bases). V was trimmed by 0 bases and J by 5 bases, leaving 20 bases between them. Germline V gene lookup returns CDR1 SGHNT and CDR2 YENEEA. This CDR3 region has 17 residues. The CDR3 here is CASSLDPLRGSPDEQYF. CDR3 bases: TGTGCCAGCAGCTTAGATCCGTTGAGGGGGTCTCCGGACGAGCAGTACTTC.

This clonotype showed up many times. The V gene is TRBV29-1, the J gene TRBJ2-3, with 8 bases fitting TRBD2. Germline V CDR1 and CDR2: SQVTM, ANQGSEA. The CDR3 spans 15 residues. V was pared by 6 bases and J by 2 bases, with 10 bases of the junction left unmatched. The CDR3 region has the DNA TGCAGCGTGGACAAAGCTAGCGGGTCCACAGATACGCAGTATTTT. Encoded protein: CSVDKASGSTDTQYF.

This chain uses TRBV19 with TRBJ2-2, with 10 positions matching TRBD1. The ends lost 6 bases at V and 0 bases at J; junction bases unmatched: 1. The CDR3 length is 15 residues. CDR1 and CDR2 (germline): LNHDA, SQIVND (reference sequence). CDR3 protein: CASRTGGPNTGELFF. In DNA, the CDR3 is TGTGCCAGTAGGACAGGGGGCCCGAACACCGGGGAGCTGTTTTTT.

This clonotype was seen once. DNA for the CDR3: TGTGCCATCAGTGATTCTATTTGGAAGAACACTGAAGCTTTCTTT. Amino acids: CAISDSIWKNTEAFF. The gene calls are TRBV10-3 and TRBJ1-1; D gene ambiguous. Germline V CDR1 and CDR2: ENHRY, SYGVKD. The CDR3 has 15 amino acids. Trimming took off 3 bases at V and 1 base at J, with 12 bases between the two ends.

This clonotype was counted ten times or more. With a much larger clone just one base away, this may be a read error. V and J are TRBV6-2 or TRBV6-3 and TRBJ2-3, with D tentatively TRBD2 (5 bases). V was clipped by 7 bases and J by 7 bases, with 9 bases between them. This CDR3 comprises 11 residues. Per the germline V gene, CDR1 is MNHEY and CDR2 is SVGEGT. The CDR3 protein is CASMPDYTQYF. As DNA, the CDR3 is TGTGCCAGCATGCCGGACTATACGCAGTATTTT.

The chain uses TRBV5-1 and TRBJ1-5; the D gene is possibly TRBD1 (6 bases). Trimming cost V 0 bases and J 4 bases, with 8 bases left between them. Germline V gene sequence: CDR1 SGHRS, CDR2 YFSETQ. The CDR3 covers 14 residues. CDR3 loop: CASSLEGGNQPQHF. DNA for the CDR3: TGCGCCAGCAGCTTGGAAGGGGGGAATCAGCCCCAGCATTTT.

This clonotype was seen at least ten times. The rearrangement links TRBV19 to TRBJ1-1, with D perhaps TRBD1 (6 bases). The CDR3 loop spans 14 amino acids. Deletions cut 5 bases from V and 3 bases from J, with 13 bases between. In germline, CDR1 is LNHDA, CDR2 SQIVND (reference sequence). The CDR3 region has the DNA TGTGCCAGTAGTCCGCGACAGGCACACACTGAAGCTTTCTTT. It is translated as CASSPRQAHTEAFF. Supplemented by reference TRBV19 and TRBJ1-1, the full variable domain reads DGGITQSPKYLFRKEGQNVTLSCEQNLNHDAMYWYRQDPGQGLRLIYYSQIVNDFQKGDIAEGYSVSREKKESFPLTVTSAQKNPTAFYLCASSPRQAHTEAFFGQGTRLTVV.

The genes are TRBV10-3 and TRBJ2-1; the match to TRBD2 covers 11 bases. Trimming at V came to 4 bases and at J to 9 bases, leaving 26 bases not matched to a gene. Germline V gene sequence: CDR1 ENHRY, CDR2 SYGVKD. The CDR3 is 21 residues long. The CDR3 region is CAISGSGVAGGGLSTFSEQFF. In nucleotides, the CDR3 is TGTGCCATCAGTGGTAGCGGGGTAGCGGGAGGGGGTTTATCCACATTCAGTGAGCAGTTCTTC.

This chain's CDR3 is CSASSVSGVGEQFF. In DNA form, the CDR3 reads TGCAGTGCCAGCAGCGTATCAGGGGTTGGTGAGCAGTTCTTC. V gene TRBV20-1 combines with J gene TRBJ2-1; perhaps TRBD1 as D (6 bases). Trimming pared 6 bases from V and 9 bases from J, leaving 21 bases between. There are 14 residues in the CDR3. Looked up from germline, CDR1 is DFQATT and CDR2 is SNEGSKA (reference sequence).

J is TRBJ1-4 and V is TRBV5-1, with D possibly being TRBD1 (5 bases). CDR3 length equals 14 residues. The germline CDR1 and CDR2 sequences are SGHRS and YFSETQ. Trimming cost V 4 bases and J 4 bases, with 11 bases left between them. The CDR3 DNA reads as TGCGCCAGCAGCGCCGACACAGGTAATGAAAAACTGTTTTTT. Protein sequence: CASSADTGNEKLFF.

This clonotype was seen only a few times. The CDR3 DNA reads TGTGCCAGCAGCCAGAGGACTGAAGCTTTCTTT. This encodes CASSQRTEAFF. The rearrangement links TRBV2 to TRBJ1-1; no clear D gene. Trimming stripped 6 bases from V and 5 bases from J, with 7 bases between. Germline assignment: CDR1 SNHLY and CDR2 FYNNEI. CDR3 size: 11 residues.

The chain couples TRBV6-2 or TRBV6-3 to TRBJ1-1, with 8 positions matching TRBD1. V lost 2 bases, J lost 5 bases, and 7 bases stayed unmatched. CDR3 size: 15 residues. Germline V gene sequence: CDR1 MNHEY, CDR2 SVGEGT. The CDR3 sequence: CASSYMGRGQTEAFF. The CDR3 DNA reads TGTGCCAGCAGTTACATGGGCAGGGGGCAAACTGAAGCTTTCTTT.

Ten or more counts support this clonotype. The chain uses TRBV13 and TRBJ2-2; D is possibly TRBD2 (5 bases). Germline-derived CDR1 and CDR2 are PRHDT and FYEKMQ (reference sequence). This CDR3 has 13 amino acids. V was shortened by 2 bases and J by 5 bases, with 6 bases between the two germline ends. The CDR3 DNA follows: TGTGCCAGCAGCTTAAGGAGGACCGGGGAGCTGTTTTTT. This gives the protein CASSLRRTGELFF.

The CDR3 DNA is TGCGCCAGCAGCGCCGGGACAGGACAGCCCCAGCATTTT. Its protein product is CASSAGTGQPQHF. The chain employs TRBV5-1 and TRBJ1-5, with 8 nucleotides matching TRBD1. CDR3 size: 13 residues. V gave up 4 bases and J gave up 7 bases; unmatched junction bases: 4. Germline V gene lookup returns CDR1 SGHRS and CDR2 YFSETQ.

This clonotype has a count of ten or more. The chain has TRBV6-5 and TRBJ2-1, with D possibly being TRBD2 (7 bases). Trimming shortened V by 8 bases and J by 5 bases, and 16 bases separated the two germline ends. This CDR3 contains 14 residues. Germline-derived CDR1 and CDR2 are MNHEY and SVGAGI. This CDR3 reads CASRRGRADNEQFF. The CDR3 coding sequence is TGTGCCAGCCGAAGGGGGAGGGCCGACAATGAGCAGTTCTTC.

The chain couples TRBV7-9 to TRBJ1-5; TRBD1 might be the D (6 bases). The germline CDR1 and CDR2 sequences are SEHNR and FQNEAQ (reference sequence). The CDR3 extends over 15 amino acids. The V and J ends lost 4 bases and 3 bases respectively, with 13 bases between them. The CDR3 DNA sequence: TGTGCCAGCAGCTCTCCGACAGGCATCAATCAGCCCCAGCATTTT. Translation: CASSSPTGINQPQHF.

The table lists this clonotype with a count of one. The DNA is omitted, as the CDR3 cannot be located on it reliably, and the CDR3 follows TCRdb's listing. The CDR3 loop reads CASSLVGGEKLFFGSGTQHF. The chain links TRBV7-2 to TRBJ1-5. The CDR3 is 20 amino acids in total, end residues counted. Germline V gives CDR1 SGHTA, CDR2 FQGNSA.

The V call is TRBV12-3 or TRBV12-4, the J call TRBJ2-7; 7 bases map to TRBD2. Trimming at V came to 0 bases and at J to 3 bases, leaving 2 bases not matched to a gene. The CDR3 is 14 amino acids. CDR3 DNA: TGTGCCAGCAGTTTAGCGGGAGGGAACTACGAGCAGTACTTC. It yields the protein CASSLAGGNYEQYF.

This clonotype has a count of ten or more. V gene TRBV29-1 combines with J gene TRBJ1-2; D is uncertain. This CDR3 is built from 13 residues. CDR1 is SQVTM and CDR2 is ANQGSEA in the germline V gene. Deletions cut 0 bases from V and 7 bases from J, with 12 bases between. Written as DNA, the CDR3 is TGCAGCGTTGAAGAACCCGGGTTAGGTGGCTACACCTTC. The encoded protein is CSVEEPGLGGYTF.

This clonotype was seen a single time. As DNA, the CDR3 is TGTGCCAGCACCGAGGGGAGGGGGCCTAACACCGGGGAGCTGTTTTTT. It specifies CASTEGRGPNTGELFF. The chain has TRBV2 and TRBJ2-2, with D possibly called TRBD1 or TRBD2 (7 bases each). This CDR3 spans 16 amino acids. Per germline, CDR1 SNHLY and CDR2 FYNNEI. The germline V and J ends were trimmed by 7 bases and 2 bases, with 17 bases remaining between them.

By sample share, this clonotype is large. The chain uses TRBV4-1 and TRBJ2-7, with D tentatively TRBD2 (5 bases). This CDR3 spans 16 amino acids. Deletions cut 0 bases from V and 0 bases from J, with 12 bases between. Germline values: CDR1 MGHRA, CDR2 YSYEKL. The CDR3 loop is CASSQDWPGISYEQYF. DNA of the CDR3: TGCGCCAGCAGCCAAGATTGGCCGGGGATCTCCTACGAGCAGTACTTC.

Many counts were recorded for this clonotype. The V call is TRBV2, the J call TRBJ1-2, with a possible D match to TRBD1 (5 bases). V gave up 2 bases and J gave up 7 bases, with 5 bases separating them. There are 11 residues in the CDR3. Germline V CDR1 and CDR2: SNHLY, FYNNEI. In nucleotides, the CDR3 is TGTGCCAGCAGTGAAAGGGGTGGCTACACCTTC. This encodes CASSERGGYTF. The whole variable domain, remainder taken from reference TRBV2 and TRBJ1-2, is EPEVTQTPSHQVTQMGQEVILRCVPISNHLYFYWYRQILGQKVEFLVSFYNNEISEKSEIFDDQFSVERPDGSNFTLKIRSTKLEDSAMYFCASSERGGYTFGSGTRLTVV.

In this sample, this clonotype is medium-sized. This chain links TRBV11-3 with TRBJ2-3; 8 bases are shared with TRBD2. The CDR3 totals 15 residues. Germline V gene data show CDR1 as SGHNT and CDR2 as YENEEA. Losses at the gene ends were 3 bases for V and 1 base for J; bases not matched to a gene: 3. For the CDR3, the DNA is TGTGCCAGCAGCTTTAGCGGGACCCGCACAGATACGCAGTATTTT. Amino acids: CASSFSGTRTDTQYF. The variable domain in full, with the rest retrieved from reference TRBV11-3 and TRBJ2-3, is EAGVVQSPRYKIIEKKQPVAFWCNPISGHNTLYWYLQNLGQGPELLIRYENEEAVDDSQLPKDRFSAERLKGVDSTLKIQPAELGDSAVYLCASSFSGTRTDTQYFGPGTRLTVL.

Many counts were recorded for this clonotype. The CDR3 DNA follows: TGCAGTGCTCATACAGATACGCAGTATTTT. Translated, it gives CSAHTDTQYF. The J gene is TRBJ2-3, the V gene TRBV20-1, with D uncertain. This CDR3 region has 10 residues. V dropped 5 bases and J dropped 3 bases, with 3 bases sitting between them. CDR1 is DFQATT, CDR2 SNEGSKA, per germline (reference sequence).

The chain combines TRBV11-2 with TRBJ2-1; 10 bases align to TRBD1. V was pared by 0 bases and J by 3 bases, with 2 bases of the junction left unmatched. Per germline, CDR1 SGHAT and CDR2 FQNNGV. CDR3 size: 16 residues. The CDR3: CASSLDWTGGYNEQFF. CDR3 DNA sequence: TGTGCCAGCAGCTTAGATTGGACAGGGGGCTACAATGAGCAGTTCTTC. The full variable domain, with the rest looked up from reference TRBV11-2 and TRBJ2-1, is EAGVAQSPRYKIIEKRQSVAFWCNPISGHATLYWYQQILGQGPKLLIQFQNNGVVDDSQLPKDRFSAERLKGVDSTLKIQPAKLEDSAVYLCASSLDWTGGYNEQFFGPGTRLTVL.